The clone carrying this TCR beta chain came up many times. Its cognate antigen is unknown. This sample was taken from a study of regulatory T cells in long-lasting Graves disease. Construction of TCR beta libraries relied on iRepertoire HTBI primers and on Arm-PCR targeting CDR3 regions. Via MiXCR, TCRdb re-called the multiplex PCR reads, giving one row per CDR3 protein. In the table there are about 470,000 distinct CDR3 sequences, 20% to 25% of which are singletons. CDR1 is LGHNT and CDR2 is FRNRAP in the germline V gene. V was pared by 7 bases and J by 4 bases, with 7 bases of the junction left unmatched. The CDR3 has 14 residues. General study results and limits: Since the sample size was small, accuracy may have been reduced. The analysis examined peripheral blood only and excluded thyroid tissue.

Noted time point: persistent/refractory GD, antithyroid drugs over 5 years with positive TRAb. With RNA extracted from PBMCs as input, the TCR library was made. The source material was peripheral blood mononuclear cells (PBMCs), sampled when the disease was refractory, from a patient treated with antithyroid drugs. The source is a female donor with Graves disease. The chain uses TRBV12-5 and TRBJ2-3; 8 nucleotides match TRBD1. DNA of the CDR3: TGTGCTAGTGCCCGGACAGGGATTCCAGATACGCAGTATTTT. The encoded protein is CASARTGIPDTQYF. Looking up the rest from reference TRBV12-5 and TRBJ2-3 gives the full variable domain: DARVTQTPRHKVTEMGQEVTMRCQPILGHNTVFWYRQTMMQGLELLAYFRNRAPLDDSGMPKDRFSAEMPDATLATLKIQPSEPRDSAVYFCASARTGIPDTQYFGPGTRLTVL.